These T cell receptor beta chains were read from a single sample in a study of PD-1 blockade in classical Hodgkin lymphoma. Profiled with immunoSEQ multiplex PCR; TCRdb holds only in-frame clones, not every one. This repertoire shows around 24,000 clones, roughly 80% found once; its top ten account for 20% to 25%. The specimen was peripheral blood mononuclear cells (PBMCs), collected before the fourth cycle of nivolumab. These receptor sequences come from a human donor with classical Hodgkin lymphoma. Both conserved end residues are part of each CDR3. Each record gives: CDR3 DNA, CDR3 protein, D gene, V gene, J gene, clone size. The D gene is left open where the match is weak. Clone size appears in some rows only: once, few, many, or a class for an expanded clone.

cdr3_nt: TGTGCCAGCAGTCGGGACTGGATCCGCTCCTACGAGCAGTACTTC
cdr3_aa: CASSRDWIRSYEQYF
d_call: .
v_call: TRBV6-5
j_call: TRBJ2-7
clone_size: .

cdr3_nt: TGTGCCATCAAACCAGGCATCGGGAACACTGAAGCTTTCTTT
cdr3_aa: CAIKPGIGNTEAFF
d_call: .
v_call: TRBV10-3
j_call: TRBJ1-1
clone_size: .

cdr3_nt: TGTGCCAGCAGCTTGGGGCTGACAGAACCCTATGGCTACACCTTC
cdr3_aa: CASSLGLTEPYGYTF
d_call: .
v_call: TRBV5-6
j_call: TRBJ1-2
clone_size: .

cdr3_nt: TGTGCCAGCAGTGAAGGCTTTGGGGATACTGAAGCTTTCTTT
cdr3_aa: CASSEGFGDTEAFF
d_call: .
v_call: TRBV2
j_call: TRBJ1-1
clone_size: .

cdr3_nt: TGTGCCAGCAGTGAATATGGGCCCGCCTCCGGGAGCGCAGATACGCAGTATTTT
cdr3_aa: CASSEYGPASGSADTQYF
d_call: .
v_call: TRBV25-1
j_call: TRBJ2-3
clone_size: .

cdr3_nt: TGTGCCAGCAGTTACTTATCGCCAGGGTCTGGAAACACCATATATTTT
cdr3_aa: CASSYLSPGSGNTIYF
d_call: .
v_call: TRBV6-5
j_call: TRBJ1-3
clone_size: .

cdr3_nt: TGTGCCAGCAGCCAAGATCGGGTTAGTTCCGACGAGCAGTACTTC
cdr3_aa: CASSQDRVSSDEQYF
d_call: .
v_call: TRBV4-2
j_call: TRBJ2-7
clone_size: .

cdr3_nt: TGCGCCAGCAGCCCCGACCCGACAGGGGTTGACACTGAAGCTTTCTTT
cdr3_aa: CASSPDPTGVDTEAFF
d_call: TRBD1
v_call: TRBV5-1
j_call: TRBJ1-1
clone_size: .

cdr3_nt: TGCGCCAGCAGCTTGGGCGATTTAATGGGGGAGAGCTACACCTTC
cdr3_aa: CASSLGDLMGESYTF
d_call: .
v_call: TRBV5-1
j_call: TRBJ1-2
clone_size: .

cdr3_nt: TGTGCCATCAGTGGACAACAGGGGCGGAACGAGCAGTACTTC
cdr3_aa: CAISGQQGRNEQYF
d_call: TRBD1
v_call: TRBV10-3
j_call: TRBJ2-7
clone_size: .

cdr3_nt: TGCGCCAGCAGCCTCGGGACAGCCCAGAGCTACACCTTC
cdr3_aa: CASSLGTAQSYTF
d_call: TRBD1
v_call: TRBV5-1
j_call: TRBJ1-2
clone_size: .

cdr3_nt: TGTGCCAGCTCACCGGGACAGAAAGAGACCCAGTACTTC
cdr3_aa: CASSPGQKETQYF
d_call: TRBD1
v_call: TRBV18
j_call: TRBJ2-5
clone_size: few

cdr3_nt: TGTGCCAGCTCACCACGTGAGCAAAAAGGGGAAAAACTGTTTTTT
cdr3_aa: CASSPREQKGEKLFF
d_call: .
v_call: TRBV18
j_call: TRBJ1-4
clone_size: .

cdr3_nt: TGTGCCTGGAGAGAGGGGGGGGGTCCCCAGCATTTT
cdr3_aa: CAWREGGGPQHF
d_call: .
v_call: TRBV30
j_call: TRBJ1-5
clone_size: .

cdr3_nt: TGTGCCAGCAGTGAGGGGGACCGAGCTAACTATGGCTACACCTTC
cdr3_aa: CASSEGDRANYGYTF
d_call: .
v_call: TRBV6-1
j_call: TRBJ1-2
clone_size: .

cdr3_nt: TGCGCCAGCAGCTTGGGCCAAGAGACCCAGTACTTC
cdr3_aa: CASSLGQETQYF
d_call: .
v_call: TRBV5-1
j_call: TRBJ2-5
clone_size: .

cdr3_nt: TGTGCCAGCAGCCCGAATCTCTATGGCTACACCTTC
cdr3_aa: CASSPNLYGYTF
d_call: .
v_call: TRBV4-2
j_call: TRBJ1-2
clone_size: .

cdr3_nt: TGTGCCAGCAGCTTACGAACAGGGCCCTACGAGCAGTACTTC
cdr3_aa: CASSLRTGPYEQYF
d_call: .
v_call: TRBV11-2
j_call: TRBJ2-7
clone_size: .

cdr3_nt: TGTGCCAGCAGCTTTAGCTCGACAGGTGGGAACACTGAAGCTTTCTTT
cdr3_aa: CASSFSSTGGNTEAFF
d_call: .
v_call: TRBV7-9
j_call: TRBJ1-1
clone_size: .

cdr3_nt: TGTGCCAGCAGCTTAGCGTTTTCAAGAGGGTTCTACGAGCAGTACTTC
cdr3_aa: CASSLAFSRGFYEQYF
d_call: .
v_call: TRBV11-2
j_call: TRBJ2-7
clone_size: .

cdr3_nt: TGTGCCAGCAAAAATGTTGGGGTAGAAAATTCACCCCTCCACTTT
cdr3_aa: CASKNVGVENSPLHF
d_call: .
v_call: TRBV2
j_call: TRBJ1-6
clone_size: .

cdr3_nt: TGTGCCAGTAGTATAGCAGGGGTAGGTGCTGAAGCTTTCTTT
cdr3_aa: CASSIAGVGAEAFF
d_call: .
v_call: TRBV19
j_call: TRBJ1-1
clone_size: .

cdr3_nt: TGCGCCAGCAGCTTGGCCGTCTCTGGGGCCTACAATGAGCAGTTCTTC
cdr3_aa: CASSLAVSGAYNEQFF
d_call: .
v_call: TRBV5-1
j_call: TRBJ2-1
clone_size: .

cdr3_nt: TGTGCCAGCAGTTTTTGGGGGGGAAGGGACACCGGGGAGCTGTTTTTT
cdr3_aa: CASSFWGGRDTGELFF
d_call: TRBD2
v_call: TRBV27
j_call: TRBJ2-2
clone_size: many

cdr3_nt: TGTGCCAGCAGGGGCGGAGGAGGCGGTGGCTACACCTTC
cdr3_aa: CASRGGGGGGYTF
d_call: .
v_call: TRBV6-5
j_call: TRBJ1-2
clone_size: .

cdr3_nt: TGTGCCAGTAGTAGGGGCGGGGCTCGCACCGGGGAGCTGTTTTTT
cdr3_aa: CASSRGGARTGELFF
d_call: .
v_call: TRBV19
j_call: TRBJ2-2
clone_size: once

cdr3_nt: TGTGCCAGCAATCCAGGGACTAATGGCTACACCTTC
cdr3_aa: CASNPGTNGYTF
d_call: .
v_call: TRBV2
j_call: TRBJ1-2
clone_size: .

cdr3_nt: TGTGCCAGTAGCGATCCGGGACAGGGAAGGGAAAAACTGTTTTTT
cdr3_aa: CASSDPGQGREKLFF
d_call: TRBD1
v_call: TRBV19
j_call: TRBJ1-4
clone_size: few

cdr3_nt: TGTGCCAGTAGTTCAAAGGGGGCCACCGGGGAGCTGTTTTTT
cdr3_aa: CASSSKGATGELFF
d_call: TRBD1
v_call: TRBV19
j_call: TRBJ2-2
clone_size: .

cdr3_nt: TGTGCCGCCCGGGGGGGTATCCACGAGCAGTACTTC
cdr3_aa: CAARGGIHEQYF
d_call: TRBD2
v_call: TRBV2
j_call: TRBJ2-7
clone_size: .

cdr3_nt: TGTGCCAGCAGCGCCCCGGCCGGGACGATCGAGACCCAGTACTTC
cdr3_aa: CASSAPAGTIETQYF
d_call: .
v_call: TRBV9
j_call: TRBJ2-5
clone_size: .

cdr3_nt: TGCGCCAGCAGCTTGGGGCGGGGGGCGAGCACAGATACGCAGTATTTT
cdr3_aa: CASSLGRGASTDTQYF
d_call: TRBD2
v_call: TRBV5-1
j_call: TRBJ2-3
clone_size: .

cdr3_nt: TGCAGCTTCAACCCGGATACAGATACGCAGTATTTT
cdr3_aa: CSFNPDTDTQYF
d_call: .
v_call: TRBV29-1
j_call: TRBJ2-3
clone_size: once

cdr3_nt: TGTGCCAGCAGTTTATCGGGTAGCGGGGCCCTCGGGGATGAGCAGTTCTTC
cdr3_aa: CASSLSGSGALGDEQFF
d_call: TRBD2
v_call: TRBV28
j_call: TRBJ2-1
clone_size: once

cdr3_nt: TGTGCCACCAGCGGCGGGACGCAACTCGGGCGAGAGACCCAGTACTTC
cdr3_aa: CATSGGTQLGRETQYF
d_call: .
v_call: TRBV15
j_call: TRBJ2-5
clone_size: .

cdr3_nt: TGTGCCAGCTTTTTCACTGAAGCTTTCTTT
cdr3_aa: CASFFTEAFF
d_call: .
v_call: TRBV2
j_call: TRBJ1-1
clone_size: .

cdr3_nt: TGTGCCAGCTCACCCGGACAGGGGGCGAGGGAAGCTTTCTTT
cdr3_aa: CASSPGQGAREAFF
d_call: TRBD1
v_call: TRBV18
j_call: TRBJ1-1
clone_size: .

cdr3_nt: TGTGCCACCAGCAGTCTCGGGACGCCGACTAAGGTCGAGCAGTACTTC
cdr3_aa: CATSSLGTPTKVEQYF
d_call: .
v_call: TRBV15
j_call: TRBJ2-7
clone_size: .

cdr3_nt: TGTGCCAGCAGTTACCGTCGGGCTAGCTTTGGCGGGGAGCTGTTTTTT
cdr3_aa: CASSYRRASFGGELFF
d_call: .
v_call: TRBV6-5
j_call: TRBJ2-2
clone_size: few

cdr3_nt: TGCGCCAGCAGCCAAGACCCCGAGGGGTCCGGTAATGAAAAACTGTTTTTT
cdr3_aa: CASSQDPEGSGNEKLFF
d_call: .
v_call: TRBV4-1
j_call: TRBJ1-4
clone_size: .

cdr3_nt: TGTGCCAGCTCACCGCGGACCGTAGTTGCAACTAATGAAAAACTGTTTTTT
cdr3_aa: CASSPRTVVATNEKLFF
d_call: .
v_call: TRBV18
j_call: TRBJ1-4
clone_size: .

cdr3_nt: TGTGCCAGCAGCTTTTTGGGGACTGAAAGCGAAAAACTGTTTTTT
cdr3_aa: CASSFLGTESEKLFF
d_call: .
v_call: TRBV5-6
j_call: TRBJ1-4
clone_size: .

cdr3_nt: TGTGCCAGCAGCTTAAAGGTTAACACTGAAGCTTTCTTT
cdr3_aa: CASSLKVNTEAFF
d_call: .
v_call: TRBV7-3
j_call: TRBJ1-1
clone_size: .

cdr3_nt: TGTGCCAGCCCCCTCGGGATTGAGCAGTTCTTC
cdr3_aa: CASPLGIEQFF
d_call: .
v_call: TRBV2
j_call: TRBJ2-1
clone_size: .

cdr3_nt: TGTGCCAGTAGTATGGGGGTGAGACAGCCCCAGCATTTT
cdr3_aa: CASSMGVRQPQHF
d_call: .
v_call: TRBV19
j_call: TRBJ1-5
clone_size: medium-sized